Shown below are 14 T cell receptor beta chains from a single sample sequenced in a study of shared clonotypes between healthy human individuals. The naive CD8 subset, CD45RO-negative cells positively selected for CCR7, excluded terminally differentiated effector memory CD45RA+ cells. The method was immunoSEQ multiplex PCR; TCRdb's version includes in-frame clones alone and lacks a portion of them. The data hold about 2 million clones, with about 94% observed a single time. What was sequenced was naive CD8+ T cells sorted from blood. All receptors come from a young man in good health.

The V and J genes are TRBV7-8 and TRBJ2-4; 10 nucleotides match TRBD2. Trimming cost V 1 base and J 6 bases; bases outside gene matches: 0. This CDR3 has 14 amino acids. CDR1 and CDR2 (germline): SGHVS, FQNEAQ. CDR3 in amino acids: CASSLGTSGNIQYF. The CDR3 DNA reads TGTGCCAGCAGCTTAGGGACTAGCGGAAACATTCAGTACTTC.

A remark on this clone: Other nucleotide sequences from this sample produce the same CDR3. This chain joins TRBV9 and TRBJ1-2; no firm D call. From germline, CDR1 is SGDLS and CDR2 YYNGEE. Trimming shortened V by 4 bases and J by 2 bases, and 12 bases separated the two germline ends. The CDR3 sequence is 14 residues long. The CDR3: CASSPRGGNYGYTF. CDR3 DNA sequence: TGTGCCAGCAGCCCCAGAGGAGGGAACTATGGCTACACCTTC.

The V call is TRBV7-6, the J call TRBJ2-3; a possible D gene is TRBD1 (6 bases). With 8 bases removed from V and 2 bases from J, the gap between germline ends came to 20 bases. This CDR3 region has 16 residues. Germline V gene lookup returns CDR1 SGHVS and CDR2 FNYEAQ. CDR3: CASGNWAGVYTDTQYF. The CDR3 region has the DNA TGTGCCAGCGGAAACTGGGCAGGGGTCTACACAGATACGCAGTATTTT.

CDR3 DNA: TGTGCCAGCAGCCTAAGCCCTAGCGAGACTTACGAGCAGTACTTC. This gives the protein CASSLSPSETYEQYF. The chain uses TRBV7-9 and TRBJ2-7; D is perhaps TRBD2 (6 bases). This CDR3 has 15 amino acids. Deletions cut 5 bases from V and 4 bases from J, with 18 bases between. Germline V gene data show CDR1 as SEHNR and CDR2 as FQNEAQ (reference sequence).

The rearrangement links TRBV5-6 to TRBJ1-4; the match to TRBD1 covers 8 bases. Germline V gene lookup returns CDR1 SGHDT and CDR2 YYEEEE. CDR3 length: 15 amino acids. Losses at the gene ends were 4 bases for V and 2 bases for J; bases not matched to a gene: 4. The CDR3 here is CASSHRTGTNEKLFF. The CDR3 coding sequence is TGTGCCAGCAGCCATCGGACAGGGACTAATGAAAAACTGTTTTTT.

This chain connects TRBV6-1 to TRBJ2-7; TRBD2 is a possible D gene (6 bases). V lost 9 bases to trimming and J lost 3 bases, with 12 bases between them. The CDR3 contains 12 residues. CDR1 MNHNS and CDR2 SASEGT come from the germline V gene. CDR3: CARLTSFYEQYF. The CDR3 DNA follows: TGTGCCAGGTTGACTAGTTTCTACGAGCAGTACTTC.

The V call is TRBV6-1, the J call TRBJ2-3, with a tentative D call TRBD2 (6 bases). Trimming pared 5 bases from V and 0 bases from J, leaving 12 bases between. The CDR3 is 15 amino acids. Germline values: CDR1 MNHNS, CDR2 SASEGT. CDR3 loop: CASSPRGTSTDTQYF. The DNA of the CDR3 is TGTGCCAGCAGTCCGCGGGGTACTAGCACAGATACGCAGTATTTT.

The CDR3 DNA reads as TGTGCCAGCAGTATAACAGCGGGGGAGTCCTACAATGAGCAGTTCTTC. Protein: CASSITAGESYNEQFF. The rearrangement links TRBV27 to TRBJ2-1; 8 bases map to TRBD2. CDR1 is MNHEY and CDR2 is SMNVEV in the germline V gene (reference sequence). This CDR3 region has 16 residues. With V trimmed by 5 bases and J by 1 base, 7 bases remained unmatched.

The chain couples TRBV19 to TRBJ2-1; TRBD1 might be the D (5 bases). CDR1 LNHDA and CDR2 SQIVND come from the germline V gene (reference sequence). The CDR3 sequence is 15 residues long. V was pared by 3 bases and J by 5 bases, with 14 bases between. CDR3 sequence (DNA): TGTGCCAGTAGTATCAACGGACAAGGAGACAATGAGCAGTTCTTC. It encodes CASSINGQGDNEQFF.

The rearrangement uses TRBV19 and TRBJ2-1; 8 bases match TRBD2. There are 12 residues in the CDR3. The trim removed 7 bases at V and 10 bases at J, leaving 6 bases unmatched. CDR1 is LNHDA, CDR2 SQIVND, per germline (reference sequence). The CDR3 protein is CASTQGLGEQFF. Written as DNA, the CDR3 is TGTGCCAGTACCCAGGGACTAGGGGAGCAGTTCTTC.

V and J are TRBV6-1 and TRBJ2-7; a possible D gene is TRBD2 (6 bases). Germline CDR1 reads MNHNS; CDR2 reads SASEGT. Trimming took off 2 bases at V and 6 bases at J, with 14 bases between the two ends. The CDR3 runs to 14 residues. CDR3: CASSELPVGGEQYF. The CDR3 DNA reads TGTGCCAGCAGTGAACTCCCCGTCGGGGGCGAGCAGTACTTC.

The rearrangement uses TRBV6-5 and TRBJ2-2, with TRBD2 identical over 10 bases. The germline V gene has CDR1 MNHEY and CDR2 SVGAGI. The V and J ends lost 7 bases and 0 bases, in that order; junction bases with no gene match: 2. The CDR3 runs 15 residues. CDR3 sequence (DNA): TGTGCCAGCATAGCGGGGGGTTCGAACACCGGGGAGCTGTTTTTT. Translation gives CASIAGGSNTGELFF.

This chain uses TRBV7-9 with TRBJ1-1, with a tentative D call TRBD1 (5 bases). From germline, CDR1 is SEHNR and CDR2 FQNEAQ (reference sequence). V gave up 5 bases and J gave up 0 bases, with 19 bases separating them. The CDR3 has 17 residues. This CDR3 reads CASSGDGTDSMNTEAFF. CDR3 coding DNA: TGTGCCAGCAGCGGGGATGGGACGGATTCTATGAACACTGAAGCTTTCTTT.

The chain carries TRBV11-3 and TRBJ2-7; D tentatively fits TRBD1 or TRBD2 (5 bases each). The V end was cut by 6 bases, the J end by 0 bases, with 27 bases between. This CDR3 has 19 amino acids. Germline CDR1 and CDR2: SGHNT and YENEEA. In DNA form, the CDR3 reads TGTGCCAGCAGGTATCAACTCGGGACCCGAGGGGTTAGCTCCTACGAGCAGTACTTC. Protein sequence: CASRYQLGTRGVSSYEQYF.